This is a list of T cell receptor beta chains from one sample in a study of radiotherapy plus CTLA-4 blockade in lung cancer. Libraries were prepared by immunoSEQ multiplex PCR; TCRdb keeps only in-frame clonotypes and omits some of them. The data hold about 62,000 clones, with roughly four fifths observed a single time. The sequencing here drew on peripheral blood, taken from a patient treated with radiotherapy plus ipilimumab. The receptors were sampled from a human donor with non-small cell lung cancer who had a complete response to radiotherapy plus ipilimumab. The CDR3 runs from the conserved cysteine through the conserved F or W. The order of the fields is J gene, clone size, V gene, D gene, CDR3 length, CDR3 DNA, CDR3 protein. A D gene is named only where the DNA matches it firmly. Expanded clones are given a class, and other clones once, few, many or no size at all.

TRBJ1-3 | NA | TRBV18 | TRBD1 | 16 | TGTGCCAGCTCACCGGACAGGTCCGCCTCTGGAAACACCATATATTTT | CASSPDRSASGNTIYF
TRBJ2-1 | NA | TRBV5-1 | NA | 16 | TGCGCCAGCAGCTTGGGAATAGACAGTGCCTACAATGAGCAGTTCTTC | CASSLGIDSAYNEQFF
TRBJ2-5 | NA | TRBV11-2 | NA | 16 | TGTGCCAGCAGCTGGGGTGGGGGGATCGTGGGGGAGACCCAGTACTTC | CASSWGGGIVGETQYF
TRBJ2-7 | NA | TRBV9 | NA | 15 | TGTGCCAGCAGCGTAGGGGCAGGGGGGACGTACGAGCAGTACTTC | CASSVGAGGTYEQYF
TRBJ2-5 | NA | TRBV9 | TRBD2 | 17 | TGTGCCAGCTCCAGACTAGCGGGAGGGCTGGGTCAAGAGACCCAGTACTTC | CASSRLAGGLGQETQYF
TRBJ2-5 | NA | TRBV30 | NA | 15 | TGTGCCTGGAGTGACCGACTAGACCGAGTGGAGACCCAGTACTTC | CAWSDRLDRVETQYF
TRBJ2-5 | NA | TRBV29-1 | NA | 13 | TGCAGCGTAGTCTTACAGGGCCGGGAGACCCAGTACTTC | CSVVLQGRETQYF
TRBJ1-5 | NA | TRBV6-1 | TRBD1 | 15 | TGTGCCAGCAGTAGACAGGGTCCTAGCAATCAGCCCCAGCATTTT | CASSRQGPSNQPQHF
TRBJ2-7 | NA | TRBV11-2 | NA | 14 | TGTGCCAGCAGCTTCCTCCGGGACTCGGGGGAGCAGTACTTC | CASSFLRDSGEQYF
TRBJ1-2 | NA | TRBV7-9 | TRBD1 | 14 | TGTGCCAGCAGCTCCGGACAGGGGGACTATGGCTACACCTTC | CASSSGQGDYGYTF
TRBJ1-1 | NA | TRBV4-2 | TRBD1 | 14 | TGTGCCAGCAGCCAAGGGGACAGGTACACTGAAGCTTTCTTT | CASSQGDRYTEAFF
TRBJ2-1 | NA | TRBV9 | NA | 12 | TGTGCCAGCAGCGTAGCTTACAATGAGCAGTTCTTC | CASSVAYNEQFF
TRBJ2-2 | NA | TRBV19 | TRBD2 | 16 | TGTGCCAGTATTACTAGCGGGAGGGCCCCGGCCGGGGAGCTGTTTTTT | CASITSGRAPAGELFF
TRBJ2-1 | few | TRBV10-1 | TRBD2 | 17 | TGCGCCAGCAGCCTAGCGGGAGGTCCAAGGAAGTACAATGAGCAGTTCTTC | CASSLAGGPRKYNEQFF
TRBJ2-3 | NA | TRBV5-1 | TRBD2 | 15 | TGCGCCAGCAGCTCTCGGACTTGGACTAGGGATACGCAGTATTTT | CASSSRTWTRDTQYF
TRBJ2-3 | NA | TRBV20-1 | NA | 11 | TGCAGTGCTTCGAGTGGTCCTACGCAGTATTTT | CSASSGPTQYF
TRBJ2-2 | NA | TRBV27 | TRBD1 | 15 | TGTGCCAGCAGTCGGACAGGGGAAATGACCGGGGAGCTGTTTTTT | CASSRTGEMTGELFF
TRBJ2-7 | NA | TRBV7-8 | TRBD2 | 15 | TGTGCCAGCAGCGCGGGACTAGCGGGAGTTTACGAGCAGTACTTC | CASSAGLAGVYEQYF
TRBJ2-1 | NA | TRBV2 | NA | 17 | TGTGCCAGCAGTGATGACGCAGGGACAAATACCTACAATGAGCAGTTCTTC | CASSDDAGTNTYNEQFF
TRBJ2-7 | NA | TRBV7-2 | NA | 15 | TGTGCCAGCAGCTTATGGGGGGGCACGGGCTACGAGCAGTACTTC | CASSLWGGTGYEQYF
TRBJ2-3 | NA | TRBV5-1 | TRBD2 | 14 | TGCGCCAGCAATTGGCGGGGGGCCACAGATACGCAGTATTTT | CASNWRGATDTQYF
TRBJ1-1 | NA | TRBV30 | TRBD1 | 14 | TGTGCCTGGAGTGTAGGAACAGGGGGTGTCGAAGCTTTCTTT | CAWSVGTGGVEAFF
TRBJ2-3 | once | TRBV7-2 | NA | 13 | TGTGCCAGCAGAACTAGCAGGGCAGATACGCAGTATTTT | CASRTSRADTQYF
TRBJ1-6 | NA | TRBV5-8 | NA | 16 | TGTGCCAGCAGCTTGGTTTCCGGCCAGGGAGGTTCACCCCTCCACTTT | CASSLVSGQGGSPLHF
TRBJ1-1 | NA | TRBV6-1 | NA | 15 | TGTGCCAGCAGAATTGACACCTACATGAACACTGAAGCTTTCTTT | CASRIDTYMNTEAFF
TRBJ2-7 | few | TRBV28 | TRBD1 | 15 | TGTGCCAGCCAGAAGGAGGGACAGGGGTCCTACGAGCAGTACTTC | CASQKEGQGSYEQYF
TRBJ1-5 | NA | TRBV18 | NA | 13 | TGTGCCAGCTCAGAAGGAGTGAGGCAGCCCCAGCATTTT | CASSEGVRQPQHF